This T cell receptor beta chain was profiled in a study of T-cell reconstitution after alpha-beta-depleted transplantation in children. The CDR3 is 15 residues long. CDR1 is SGHRS, CDR2 YFSETQ, per germline. V trimming: 4 bases; J trimming: 6 bases; junction bases outside the gene matches: 8. Using unique molecular identifiers, the investigators prepared the TCRbeta library. Each CDR3 protein gets one entry after TCRdb re-called the PCR reads with MiXCR. The data show almost 400,000 distinct CDR3 sequences, roughly 22% seen once. This TCR derives from a human donor who donated a stem cell graft to a child with acute myeloid leukemia. The sample consisted of PBMCs from the stem cell graft donor, taken from the stem cell graft. This rearrangement joins TRBV5-1 to TRBJ2-1; 9 bases are shared with TRBD2. CDR3 coding DNA: TGCGCCAGCAGCAAAACCGGGACTAGCCCCAATGAGCAGTTCTTC. As protein: CASSKTGTSPNEQFF.